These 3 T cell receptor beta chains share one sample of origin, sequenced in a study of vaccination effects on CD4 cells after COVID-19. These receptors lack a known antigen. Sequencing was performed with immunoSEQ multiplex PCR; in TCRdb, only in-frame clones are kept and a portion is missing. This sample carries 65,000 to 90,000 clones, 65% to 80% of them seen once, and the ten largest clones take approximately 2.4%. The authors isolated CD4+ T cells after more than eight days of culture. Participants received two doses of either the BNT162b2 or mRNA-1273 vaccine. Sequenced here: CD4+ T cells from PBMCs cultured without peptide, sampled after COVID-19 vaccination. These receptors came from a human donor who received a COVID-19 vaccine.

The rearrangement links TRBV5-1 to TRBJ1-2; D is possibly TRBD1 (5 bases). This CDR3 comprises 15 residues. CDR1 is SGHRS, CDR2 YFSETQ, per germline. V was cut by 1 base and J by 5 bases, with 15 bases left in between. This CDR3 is CASSLLGREGYGYTF. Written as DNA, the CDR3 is TGCGCCAGCAGCTTGCTGGGCAGGGAGGGTTATGGCTACACCTTC.

The CDR3 sequence is CASSQGGGAVEQFF. CDR3 in DNA: TGTGCCAGCAGCCAAGGCGGGGGGGCGGTTGAGCAGTTCTTC. The rearrangement uses TRBV3-1 (or the pseudogene TRBV3-2) and TRBJ2-1; 9 bases fit TRBD2. The germline CDR1 and CDR2 sequences are LGHDT and YNNKEL (reference sequence). The CDR3 spans 14 residues. V dropped 1 base and J dropped 9; count of bases not matched to a gene: 4.

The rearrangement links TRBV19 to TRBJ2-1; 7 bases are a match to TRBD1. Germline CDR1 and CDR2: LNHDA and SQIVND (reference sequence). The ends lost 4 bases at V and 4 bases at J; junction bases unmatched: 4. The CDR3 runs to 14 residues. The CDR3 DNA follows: TGTGCCAGTAGTAGGGACAGCGTTTACAATGAGCAGTTCTTC. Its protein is CASSRDSVYNEQFF.